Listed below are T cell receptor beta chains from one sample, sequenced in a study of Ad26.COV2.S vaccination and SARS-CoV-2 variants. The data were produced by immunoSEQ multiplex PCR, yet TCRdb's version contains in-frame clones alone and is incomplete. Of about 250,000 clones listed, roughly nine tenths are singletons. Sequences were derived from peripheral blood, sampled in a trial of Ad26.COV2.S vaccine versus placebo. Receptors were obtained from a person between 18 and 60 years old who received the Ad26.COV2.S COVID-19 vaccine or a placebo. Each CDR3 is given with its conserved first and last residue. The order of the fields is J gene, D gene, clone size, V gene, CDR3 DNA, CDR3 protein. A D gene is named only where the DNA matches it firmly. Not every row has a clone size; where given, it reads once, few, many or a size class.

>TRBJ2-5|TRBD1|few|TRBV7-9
TGTGCCAGCAGCGCCAAGGGGACAGGGGGGTCAGAGACCCAGTACTTC
CASSAKGTGGSETQYF
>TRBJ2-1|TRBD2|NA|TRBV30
TGTGCCTGGAGTGTAGGAATGGGCGGGAGCTCCTACAATGAGCAGTTCTTC
CAWSVGMGGSSYNEQFF
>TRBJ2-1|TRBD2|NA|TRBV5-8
TGTGCCAGCAGCTTGATGGTAGCGGGGGGCCGGGGGTCCTACAATGAGCAGTTCTTC
CASSLMVAGGRGSYNEQFF
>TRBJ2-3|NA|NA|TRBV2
TGTGCCAGCAGTGTCGGGGCAGATACGCAGTATTTT
CASSVGADTQYF
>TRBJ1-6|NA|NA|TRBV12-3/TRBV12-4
TGTGCCAGCCGTCAGATCGTTAATTCACCCCTCCACTTT
CASRQIVNSPLHF
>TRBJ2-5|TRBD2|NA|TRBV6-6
TGTGCCAGCTCGGCGGTCGGGGGGTCTCAAGAGACCCAGTACTTC
CASSAVGGSQETQYF
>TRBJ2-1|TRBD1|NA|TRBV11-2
TGTGCCAGCAGCTTCGAGGGGACAGGGTTTTACAATGAGCAGTTCTTC
CASSFEGTGFYNEQFF
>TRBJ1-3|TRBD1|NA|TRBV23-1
TGCGCCACCCGCCCCAGGGGGCATCCTTTT
CATRPRGHPF
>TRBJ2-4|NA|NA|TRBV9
TGTGCCAGCAGCGTAGTGGGCGGTGCCAAAAACATTCAGTACTTC
CASSVVGGAKNIQYF
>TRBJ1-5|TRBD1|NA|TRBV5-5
TGTGCCAGCAGCCGGACAGGGAAAAACAATCAGCCCCAGCATTTT
CASSRTGKNNQPQHF
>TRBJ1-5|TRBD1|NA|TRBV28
TGTGCCAGCAGTTCGGGACAGGGGATCAATCAGCCCCAGCATTTT
CASSSGQGINQPQHF
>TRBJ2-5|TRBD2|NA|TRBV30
TGTGCCTGGAGTGTACTGGGCGGTGGGGGGGCCCAGTACTTC
CAWSVLGGGGAQYF
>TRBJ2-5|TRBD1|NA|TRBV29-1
TGCAGCGTTGACACAGGGGTCCAAGAGACCCAGTACTTC
CSVDTGVQETQYF
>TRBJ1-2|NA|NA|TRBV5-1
TGCGCCAGCAGCTTGGTAGGGGCGCAGGGCGCCTATGGCTACACCTTC
CASSLVGAQGAYGYTF
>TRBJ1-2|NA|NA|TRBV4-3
TGCGCCAGCAGCCAAGATACGACAGGACTAGGGGGCTACACCTTC
CASSQDTTGLGGYTF
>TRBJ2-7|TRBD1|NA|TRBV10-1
TGCGCCAGCACCGGGACAGGCCACTTAGTCTACGAGCAGTACTTC
CASTGTGHLVYEQYF
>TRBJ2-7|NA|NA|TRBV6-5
TGTGCCAGCAGTTACTCCGGGACGCTGGAGCAGTACTTC
CASSYSGTLEQYF
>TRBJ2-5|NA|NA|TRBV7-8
TGTGCCAGCAGCCTAAGGGGGGGGCACCAAGAGACCCAGTACTTC
CASSLRGGHQETQYF
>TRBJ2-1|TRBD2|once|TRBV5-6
TGTGCCAGCAGCTTGGTAGGGCGGGGGAGTTACAATGAGCAGTTCTTC
CASSLVGRGSYNEQFF
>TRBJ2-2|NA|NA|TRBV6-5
TGTGCCAGCACTCGGGGATGGAACACCGGGGAGCTGTTTTTT
CASTRGWNTGELFF
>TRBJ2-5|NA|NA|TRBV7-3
TGTGCCAGCAGCGCTTACAGGGGAGGACAAGAGACCCAGTACTTC
CASSAYRGGQETQYF
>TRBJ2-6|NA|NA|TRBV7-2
TGTGCCAGCAGCACCTGGCCCTCTGGGGCCAACGTCCTGACTTTC
CASSTWPSGANVLTF
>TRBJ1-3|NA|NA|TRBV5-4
TGTGCCAGCAGCCGTAAACCCTACTCCGTTCAAGCCGGAAACACCATATATTTT
CASSRKPYSVQAGNTIYF
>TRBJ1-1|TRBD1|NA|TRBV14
TGTGCCAGCAGCCAGGCAGGGGGCCTTCTGACTGAAGCTTTCTTT
CASSQAGGLLTEAFF
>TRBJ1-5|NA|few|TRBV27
TGTGCCAGCAGTTTATCTTGGGGAGGGCCCAACAATCAGCCCCAGCATTTT
CASSLSWGGPNNQPQHF
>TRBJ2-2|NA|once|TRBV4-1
TGCGCCAGCAGATTTAGGGACTTTACCGGGGAGCTGTTTTTT
CASRFRDFTGELFF
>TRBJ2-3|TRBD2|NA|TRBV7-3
TGTGCCAGCAGCTTTAGCGGGAGGCGGGGGGATACGCAGTATTTT
CASSFSGRRGDTQYF
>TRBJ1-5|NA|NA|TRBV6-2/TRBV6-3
TGTGCCAGCAGTTGGGGGCGCGGCAATCAGCCCCAGCATTTT
CASSWGRGNQPQHF
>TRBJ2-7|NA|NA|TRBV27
TGTGCCAGCAGTTTATCATCTGCGCCGGGGTACGAGCAGTACTTC
CASSLSSAPGYEQYF
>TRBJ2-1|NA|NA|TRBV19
TGTGCCAGTAGTGACCTCAGGGGAAGGGGCCAGTTCTTC
CASSDLRGRGQFF
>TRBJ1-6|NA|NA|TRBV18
TGTGCCAGCTCACCACGGAGCTCCTATAATTCACCCCTCCACTTT
CASSPRSSYNSPLHF
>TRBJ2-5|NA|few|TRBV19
TGTGCCAGTTCACAGGGCCGGCTAGAGACCCAGTACTTC
CASSQGRLETQYF
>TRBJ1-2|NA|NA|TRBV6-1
TGTGCCAGCAGTGAACGGACGAACCGGGACGTATATGGCTACACCTTC
CASSERTNRDVYGYTF
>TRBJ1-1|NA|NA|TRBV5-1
TGCGCCAGCAGCTTGGACGGGGGCTGGGGGGACACTGAAGCTTTCTTT
CASSLDGGWGDTEAFF
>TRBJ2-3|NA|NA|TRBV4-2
TGTGCCAGCAGCCAAGAAGCCCTAGCGATGCTAGATACGCAGTATTTT
CASSQEALAMLDTQYF
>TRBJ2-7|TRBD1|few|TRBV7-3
TGTGCCAGCAGTCCGGGACAGGGCCACGAGCAGTACTTC
CASSPGQGHEQYF
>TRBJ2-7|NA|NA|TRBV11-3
TGTGCCAGCAGCATTGGCGGACCCACCTACGAGCAGTACTTC
CASSIGGPTYEQYF
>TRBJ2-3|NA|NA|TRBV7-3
TGTGCCAGCAGCTTGCTAGGGGGGATAGATACGCAGTATTTT
CASSLLGGIDTQYF
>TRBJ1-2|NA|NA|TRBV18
TGTGCCAGCTCAGGATCGGACTATGGCTACACCTTC
CASSGSDYGYTF
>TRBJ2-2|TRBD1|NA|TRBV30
TGTGCCTGCCGACAGGGGGCTGGCGGGGAGCTGTTTTTT
CACRQGAGGELFF
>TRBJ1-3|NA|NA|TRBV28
TGTGCCAGCAGTTTTCCAGGGACCCTTAGCTCTGGAAACACCATATATTTT
CASSFPGTLSSGNTIYF